The clone carrying this T cell receptor beta chain was observed a few times. This CDR3 region has 14 residues. V lost 0 bases to trimming and J lost 8 bases, with 8 bases between them. CDR1 is LGHNA, CDR2 YSLEER, per germline. The sample is drawn from a study of shared clonotypes between healthy human individuals. Method: immunoSEQ multiplex PCR; TCRdb's copy keeps in-frame clones and lacks some. The sample has under 2,500,000 clones, around 95% seen once. Sample: naive CD4+ T cells sorted from blood. Stated subset: CD45RA+ positively selected. The gene calls are TRBV4-3 and TRBJ1-6; possibly TRBD1 for D (5 bases). The sequence was obtained from a man younger than 35 in good health. The CDR3 is CASSQDQGYSPLHF. CDR3 coding DNA: TGCGCCAGCAGCCAAGACCAGGGTTATTCACCCCTCCACTTT.